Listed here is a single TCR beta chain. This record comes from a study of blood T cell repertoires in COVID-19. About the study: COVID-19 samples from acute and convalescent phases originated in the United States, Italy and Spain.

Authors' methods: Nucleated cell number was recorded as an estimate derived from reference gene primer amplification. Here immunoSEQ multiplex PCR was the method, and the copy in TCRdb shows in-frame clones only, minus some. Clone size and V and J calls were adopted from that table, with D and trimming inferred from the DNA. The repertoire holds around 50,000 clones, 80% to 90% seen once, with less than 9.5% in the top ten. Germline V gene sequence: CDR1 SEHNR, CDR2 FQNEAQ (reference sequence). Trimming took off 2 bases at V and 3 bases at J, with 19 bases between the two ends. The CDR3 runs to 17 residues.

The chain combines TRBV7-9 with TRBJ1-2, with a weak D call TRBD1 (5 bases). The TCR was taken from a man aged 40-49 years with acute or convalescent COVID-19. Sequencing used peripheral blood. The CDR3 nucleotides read TGTGCCAGCAGCTTAACTCTTGGGGCCACTTGGGACTATGGCTACACCTTC. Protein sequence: CASSLTLGATWDYGYTF.